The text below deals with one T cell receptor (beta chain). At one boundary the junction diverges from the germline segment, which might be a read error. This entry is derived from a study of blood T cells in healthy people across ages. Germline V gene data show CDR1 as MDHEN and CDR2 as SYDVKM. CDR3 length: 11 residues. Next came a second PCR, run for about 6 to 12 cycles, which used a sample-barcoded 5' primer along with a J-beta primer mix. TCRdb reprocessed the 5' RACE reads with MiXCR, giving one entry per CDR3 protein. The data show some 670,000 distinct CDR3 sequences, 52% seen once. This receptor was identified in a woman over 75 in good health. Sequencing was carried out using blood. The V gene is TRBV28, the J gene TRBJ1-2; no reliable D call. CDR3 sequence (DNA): TGTGCCGGCAGCTCACGCTATGGCTACACCTTC. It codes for CAGSSRYGYTF.